Listed here are 17 T cell receptor beta chains from one sample, sequenced in a study of blood T cell repertoires in COVID-19. Assay: immunoSEQ multiplex PCR; the TCRdb copy retains only in-frame clones and omits some. The data show 300,000 or so clones, about 90% seen once. Sequenced: peripheral blood. These receptor sequences come from a woman aged 40-49 years with acute or convalescent COVID-19.

This clone was observed once. This chain uses TRBV9 with TRBJ2-2; a weak D match, TRBD2 (5 bases). In germline, CDR1 is SGDLS, CDR2 YYNGEE. The length of the CDR3 is 13 residues. V lost 4 bases and J lost 8, with 12 bases in between. The CDR3 here is CASSPPGIGELFF. The CDR3 DNA reads TGTGCCAGCAGCCCGCCGGGAATAGGGGAGCTGTTTTTT.

This clone was detected only once. The chain couples TRBV2 to TRBJ1-3; TRBD1 might be the D (5 bases). The CDR3 is made up of 15 amino acids. The germline V and J ends were trimmed by 7 bases and 0 bases, with 13 bases remaining between them. The V gene's germline CDR1 is SNHLY and CDR2 FYNNEI. CDR3 amino acids: CASIEGVLSGNTIYF. CDR3 nucleotide sequence: TGTGCCAGCATCGAAGGGGTCCTCTCTGGAAACACCATATATTTT.

The CDR3 protein is CAWSDQGSQPQHF. CDR3 bases: TGTGCCTGGAGTGATCAGGGATCACAGCCCCAGCATTTT. The chain couples TRBV30 to TRBJ1-5, with a tentative D call TRBD1 (5 bases). CDR1 and CDR2 from the germline V gene are GTSNPN and SVGIG (reference sequence). CDR3 length equals 13 residues. V was cut by 1 base and J by 7 bases, with 11 bases left in between.

The chain has TRBV12-3 or TRBV12-4 and TRBJ2-7, with D possibly TRBD2 on 5 matching bases. This CDR3 is 13 amino acids long. V gave up 3 bases and J gave up 4 bases, with 10 bases separating them. For the CDR3, the DNA is TGTGCCAGCAGTTTGGGCGGAGGATACGAGCAGTACGTC. Its protein is CASSLGGGYEQYV.

V and J are TRBV7-9 and TRBJ1-2; 9 bases align to TRBD1. Per germline, CDR1 SEHNR and CDR2 FQNEAQ (reference sequence). V lost 6 bases, J lost 3 bases, and 14 bases stayed unmatched. The CDR3 totals 17 residues. In DNA form, the CDR3 reads TGTGCCAGCAGTACGTCCCCCGGGACAGGGTTCGACTATGGCTACACCTTC. Amino acid sequence: CASSTSPGTGFDYGYTF.

The chain uses TRBV12-3 or TRBV12-4 and TRBJ1-2, with D maybe TRBD1 (5 bases). The CDR3 loop spans 13 amino acids. V was clipped by 3 bases and J by 5 bases, with 10 bases between them. CDR3 nucleotides: TGTGCCAGCAGTTTGGGGCGAGTATATGGCTACACCTTC. Residues: CASSLGRVYGYTF.

This chain uses TRBV7-8 with TRBJ2-3, with D hard to call. V was trimmed by 5 bases and J by 3 bases, leaving 12 bases between them. CDR3 size: 14 residues. Per the germline V gene, CDR1 is SGHVS and CDR2 is FQNEAQ. The CDR3 region is CASSPEVSTDTQYF. The CDR3 coding sequence is TGTGCCAGCAGCCCAGAAGTATCAACAGATACGCAGTATTTT.

This rearrangement joins TRBV5-8 to TRBJ1-1; D remains unclear. In germline, CDR1 is SGHTS, CDR2 YDEGEE. The CDR3 length is 14 residues. V was clipped by 7 bases and J by 1 base, with 14 bases between them. The CDR3 here is CASHRPPGNTEAFF. The CDR3 DNA reads as TGTGCCAGCCACAGACCCCCCGGGAACACTGAAGCTTTCTTT. The whole variable domain, filled in from reference TRBV5-8 and TRBJ1-1, reads EAGVTQSPTHLIKTRGQQATLRCSPISGHTSVYWYQQALGLGLQFLLWYDEGEERNRGNFPPRFSGRQFPNYSSELNVNALELEDSALYLCASHRPPGNTEAFFGQGTRLTVV.

The rearrangement uses TRBV19 and TRBJ1-4, with unresolved D. This CDR3 comprises 12 residues. The V end was cut by 5 bases, the J end by 7 bases, with 8 bases between. Germline assignment: CDR1 LNHDA and CDR2 SQIVND (reference sequence). CDR3 sequence: CASSGHFEKLFF. CDR3 in DNA: TGTGCCAGTAGTGGGCATTTTGAAAAACTGTTTTTT.

This clone was recorded a few times. The V and J genes are TRBV7-2 and TRBJ2-3, with 11 bases fitting TRBD1. CDR1 is SGHTA and CDR2 is FQGNSA in the germline V gene. The CDR3 is made up of 14 amino acids. V lost 4 bases to trimming and J lost 6 bases; unmatched junction nucleotides: 3. CDR3 nucleotides: TGTGCCAGCAGCTGGGACAGGGGGGGGGATACGCAGTATTTT. Its protein product is CASSWDRGGDTQYF.

This sequence joins TRBV7-6 and TRBJ1-1; 7 bases are shared with TRBD1. This CDR3 is 17 amino acids long. Germline CDR1 reads SGHVS; CDR2 reads FNYEAQ. V lost 2 bases, J lost 1 base, and 10 bases stayed unmatched. The CDR3 reads CASSLPGFRTGNTEAFF. CDR3 DNA sequence: TGTGCCAGCAGCTTACCAGGGTTTCGGACAGGGAACACTGAAGCTTTCTTT.

The chain employs TRBV2 and TRBJ1-2, with 7 positions matching TRBD1. CDR1 SNHLY and CDR2 FYNNEI come from the germline V gene. This CDR3 contains 14 residues. The V gene end was trimmed by 6 bases and the J gene end by 8 bases; junction bases not matched to a gene: 12. CDR3 residues: CASRVGDREGGYTF. The CDR3 DNA reads TGTGCCAGCAGGGTCGGAGACAGGGAAGGGGGCTACACCTTC.

The chain employs TRBV5-1 and TRBJ2-3, with 7 bases identical to TRBD1. The CDR3 has 15 residues. Germline CDR1 SGHRS, CDR2 YFSETQ. V dropped 4 bases and J dropped 2; count of bases not matched to a gene: 7. CDR3 DNA sequence: TGCGCCAGCAGCAAGGGGGACAGTCTCACAGATACGCAGTATTTT. Translation gives CASSKGDSLTDTQYF.

Notes on this clone: Sequence at one end of the junction differs from germline and may be a read error. The J gene is TRBJ1-1, the V gene TRBV24-1; 8 bases agree with TRBD1. This CDR3 spans 12 amino acids. CDR1 is KGHDR, CDR2 SFDVKD, per germline. The CDR3 is CATSLDRARFGF. The CDR3, as DNA: TGTGCCACCAGTCTGGACAGGGCGCGGTTCGGCTTT.

The V call is TRBV6-1, the J call TRBJ1-4; D unclear. CDR3 length: 16 residues. The germline V gene has CDR1 MNHNS and CDR2 SASEGT. Trimming left V 2 bases short and J 4 bases short, with 14 bases between. CDR3 sequence reads: CASSEQVRGNNEKLFF. For the CDR3, the DNA is TGTGCCAGCAGTGAACAGGTTCGGGGTAATAATGAAAAACTGTTTTTT.

The chain is built from TRBV18 and TRBJ2-1, with D uncertain. Trimming removed 0 bases from V and 2 bases from J, with 8 bases in between. This CDR3 has 15 residues. CDR1 is KGHSH and CDR2 is LQKENI in the germline V gene. CDR3 protein: CASSPPLRTYNEQFF. CDR3 coding DNA: TGTGCCAGCTCACCACCGCTGAGGACCTACAATGAGCAGTTCTTC.

This chain connects TRBV12-5 to TRBJ2-1; 14 bases align to TRBD2. The germline V gene has CDR1 LGHNT and CDR2 FRNRAP. The V gene end was trimmed by 5 bases and the J gene end by 3 bases; junction bases not matched to a gene: 9. The CDR3 is 18 residues long. CDR3 in amino acids: CASGGPGTSGGHYNEQFF. In DNA form, the CDR3 reads TGTGCTAGTGGTGGGCCTGGGACTAGCGGGGGCCACTACAATGAGCAGTTCTTC.